This T cell receptor beta chain was identified during a study of long-term antiretroviral therapy in people with HIV (dated by TCRdb to between 2020 and 2023). Background for the entire study: The earliest samples were collected about a decade before the 2015 WHO recommendation for immediate ART, when ART was typically delayed until CD4 counts fell. About two fifths of the roughly 30 participants with HIV were female. A retrospective serial study tested whether changes in peripheral blood TRB repertoire composition and diversity were associated with ART initiation and durable HIV suppression. A total of 150 to 200 cryopreserved PBMC samples came from a few dozen adults with confirmed HIV infection and were collected serially over a mean of around 6 years (range 1-12). No cross-contamination during QIAcube processing was shown when test extractions of a monoclonal T-cell line were performed alongside approximately 32 polyclonal samples.

Overall results and qualifications from the work: Because PBMC availability was limited, only the TCR beta chain was sequenced, with no alpha chain pairing. Starting ART was linked to a significant rise in TRB diversity, yet even with long-term ART the diversity remained significantly lower than in transplant donor controls. At every time point, the repertoire was dominated by expanded TRB clones first identified before ART initiation, although this dominance fluctuated and, in many PLHIV, declined after ART. Inferences about post-ART repertoire changes were limited because no data were available on ART adherence, viral resistance or therapy changes. HIV repertoires had narrower CDR3 length ranges than controls, and the network structure suggested an antigen-experienced repertoire that shifted only slightly toward naive after ART. The samples span the years 2004 to 2017, and the ART regimens used may be less effective than current regimens. Because cell numbers in pre-ART samples were limited, unsorted PBMC were profiled instead of sorted CD4+ and CD8+ T cells.

Sequencing of the TRB variable region was done with the immunoSEQ hsTCRB v3.0 assay at survey level resolution. A depth of roughly 40,000-55,000 T-cell genomes per sample was targeted for TRB sequencing. An Illumina MiSeq with a v3 150-cycle kit was used to sequence the pooled TRB libraries. In the original analysis: Repertoire analysis was run in R within a reproducible Nextflow workflow that covered QC, data transformation and analysis. LymphoSeq2, an R package for exploring AIRR-Seq data, was used to implement the custom analyses. Four samples yielding fewer than 5000 total TRB sequences were excluded, leaving around 190 analyzed HIV repertoires. Of the approximately 190 retained HIV repertoires, under 65 were collected before and more than 120 after ART initiation. Repertoires were downsampled to 5000 TRB nucleotide sequences, and summary statistics were averaged over 100 downsampling iterations. TRB sequences were retained for analysis only if CDR3 regions of at least seven amino acids were present. A Shannon entropy-derived clonality score and the Gini coefficient were used to measure diversity. In the repertoire networks, any two of the top 5000 CDR3 amino acid sequences were connected whenever the two sequences differed by an edit distance of one. For TRB CDR3 amino acid sequences, antigen specificity groups and MHC restriction were predicted with GLIPH2. CDR3 amino acid sequences were matched against VDJdb and McPAS-TCR to flag known CMV, EBV, HIV or tissue antigen associations. Pre-ART, post-ART and control groups were compared with Wilcoxon signed-rank tests and Holm-Bonferroni correction. This immuneACCESS table, as held by TCRdb, lists in-frame sequences with V and J called but not all clones. Of the missing ones, under half trace to an unresolved V gene in checked studies; the others have no known cause. V and J calls plus clone size are reproduced from that table; the DNA served to infer D and trimming. In this sample the table shows over 20,000 clones, 65% to 85% of which occur a single time. Clones ranked in the top ten supply roughly 5% of the sample.

To be included, a participant needed at least one PBMC sample from before ART initiation plus at least two post-ART samples. Every participant with HIV received treatment in the United States of America. Cryopreserved samples of 1-10 million PBMC were thawed and washed before DNA extraction. At the time of the earliest PBMC sample for each participant with HIV, ages ranged from roughly 23 to 55 years. Each participant contributed PBMC samples from 1-4 timepoints before ART initiation and 2-8 timepoints after ART initiation, with a median of 7 samples. Serial HIV viral load, CD4+ T-cell count, ART history and demographic data were obtained for every participant. A Qiagen kit on a QIAcube was used to extract genomic DNA from unsorted PBMC, with samples processed in batches of 12. Details on this clone: It lacks a known antigen. No quality values exist for individual bases; no much larger clone is one base distant.

The CDR3 has 16 amino acids, counting the end cysteine and phenylalanine. Kept here is only the CDR3 DNA, which spans 48 bases and is read in frame from base 1. Sequences SNHLY (CDR1) and FYNNEI (CDR2) are obtained from the germline V gene. Trimming removed 5 bases from V and 0 bases from J; the gene matches leave 3 bases unexplained. This TCR was sampled from a man between 18 and 35 years old with HIV. The rearrangement joined TRBV2 to TRBJ2-7; the junction holds 14 bases that match TRBD2. The sequencing used unsorted PBMCs, collected 3 years after starting antiretroviral therapy. The encoded CDR3 is CASSWTSGGTSYEQYF. The sequence in DNA is TGTGCCAGCAGTTGGACTAGCGGGGGGACCTCCTACGAGCAGTACTTC.